One and the same sample provided the 29 T cell receptor beta chains below, sequenced in a study of beta chain features in type 1 diabetes. All of the isolated RNA was reverse transcribed, so expressed TCRB transcripts were sequenced. TCRdb keeps only in-frame clones here, not all; method: immunoSEQ multiplex PCR. The sample yields 200,000 to 250,000 clones, over 11% seen once. These receptors have no identified antigens. Findings of the study overall: Shortening that was moderate but significant affected the TCRB CDR3s of Type 1 diabetes patients in all four CD4+ subsets.

The sequenced sample was naive CD4+ T cells from blood. These receptors originate from a man aged 25-45 years with type 1 diabetes.

V gene TRBV4-1 combines with J gene TRBJ2-2; a weak D match, TRBD2 (6 bases). Germline V gene data show CDR1 as MGHRA and CDR2 as YSYEKL. Trimming stripped 1 base from V and 7 bases from J, with 10 bases between. This CDR3 has 14 amino acids. CDR3 DNA sequence: TGCGCCAGCAGCCAAGGAGGGCGGGGCGGGGAGCTGTTTTTT. Amino acid sequence: CASSQGGRGGELFF.

The chain joins TRBV30 to TRBJ2-2, with TRBD1 matching 10 bases. V shed 3 bases, J shed 6 bases, and the junction held 1 base outside the gene matches. CDR1 is GTSNPN and CDR2 is SVGIG in the germline V gene (reference sequence). This CDR3 is 13 amino acids long. CDR3 nucleotide sequence: TGTGCCTGGAGAGGGACAGGGGCCGGGGAGCTGTTTTTT. Translated: CAWRGTGAGELFF.

The chain links TRBV6-6 to TRBJ2-7; D is unresolved. Germline values: CDR1 MNHNY, CDR2 SVGAGI (reference sequence). V lost 6 bases, J lost 3 bases, and 3 bases lay in between. This CDR3 region has 10 residues. The CDR3 coding sequence is TGTGCCAGCAGCCACTACGAGCAGTACTTC. This codes for CASSHYEQYF.

The sample holds a few counts of this clone. V gene TRBV30 combines with J gene TRBJ2-3; D perhaps matches TRBD2 (5 bases). CDR1 is GTSNPN and CDR2 is SVGIG in the germline V gene (reference sequence). The CDR3 covers 14 residues. Trimming shortened V by 5 bases and J by 2 bases, and 14 bases separated the two germline ends. The CDR3 nucleotides are TGTGCCTGGGGGCCCGGGATTTCCACAGATACGCAGTATTTT. It encodes CAWGPGISTDTQYF.

This chain joins TRBV7-2 and TRBJ1-6; D gene uncertain. This CDR3 has 12 residues. The V gene lost 5 bases and the J gene lost 8 bases, with 7 bases spanning the gap. Germline CDR1 is SGHTA and CDR2 is FQGNSA. The CDR3 DNA reads as TGTGCCAGCAGCCCGGGGTATTCACCCCTCCACTTT. It translates to CASSPGYSPLHF. The whole variable domain, filled in from reference TRBV7-2 and TRBJ1-6, reads GAGVSQSPSNKVTEKGKDVELRCDPISGHTALYWYRQSLGQGLEFLIYFQGNSAPDKSGLPSDRFSAERTGGSVSTLTIQRTQQEDSAVYLCASSPGYSPLHFGNGTRLTVT.

The rearrangement joins TRBV11-3 to TRBJ2-2; D is uncertain. Germline CDR1 SGHNT, CDR2 YENEEA. Trimming left V 6 bases short and J 1 base short, with 9 bases between. The CDR3 sequence is 14 residues long. For the CDR3, the DNA is TGTGCCAGCAGTCAGACACGGAACACCGGGGAGCTGTTTTTT. It specifies CASSQTRNTGELFF.

This chain links TRBV14 with TRBJ2-1, with 7 bases lining up with TRBD1. After removal of 0 bases from V and 8 bases from J, the junction contained 10 bases not matched to a gene. Germline V gene lookup returns CDR1 SGHDN and CDR2 FVKESK. The CDR3 is 16 amino acids. CDR3 nucleotide sequence: TGTGCCAGCAGCCAAGAACTAGGGGGCGCCCAGGATGAGCAGTTCTTC. This codes for CASSQELGGAQDEQFF.

The chain joins TRBV14 to TRBJ1-5; 8 nucleotides agree with TRBD1. Per the germline V gene, CDR1 is SGHDN and CDR2 is FVKESK. The CDR3 sequence is 19 residues long. V lost 8 bases to trimming and J lost 0 bases; unmatched junction nucleotides: 18. CDR3 amino acids: CASASQGQGLLYSNQPQHF. The CDR3 nucleotides are TGTGCCAGCGCAAGCCAAGGACAGGGATTACTATATAGCAATCAGCCCCAGCATTTT.

The genes are TRBV7-6 and TRBJ2-3, with D possibly TRBD2 on 6 matching bases. The CDR3 is made up of 14 amino acids. Trimming left V 5 bases short and J 2 bases short, with 11 bases between. Germline-derived CDR1 and CDR2 are SGHVS and FNYEAQ. CDR3 region: CASSPGVNTDTQYF. Written as DNA, the CDR3 is TGTGCCAGCAGCCCGGGGGTTAACACAGATACGCAGTATTTT.

The chain is built from TRBV29-1 and TRBJ1-2, with a possible D match to TRBD1 (6 bases). The V gene lost 7 bases and the J gene lost 4 bases, with 16 bases spanning the gap. Germline V gene data show CDR1 as SQVTM and CDR2 as ANQGSEA. The CDR3 extends over 13 amino acids. In nucleotides, the CDR3 is TGCAGCGCCGGGACACTGGGGGTCTATGGCTACACCTTC. Residues: CSAGTLGVYGYTF.

This clone was counted only a few times. V gene TRBV19 combines with J gene TRBJ2-2; 14 positions match TRBD2. V shed 7 bases, J shed 8 bases, and the junction held 15 bases outside the gene matches. The CDR3 spans 18 residues. Germline loops: CDR1 LNHDA, CDR2 SQIVND (reference sequence). The CDR3 nucleotides are TGTGCCAGTACTCGGGACAGGGGGACTAGCGGGAGTGAGGGGGAGCTGTTTTTT. Protein sequence: CASTRDRGTSGSEGELFF.

This clone was observed a few times. The chain links TRBV7-8 to TRBJ1-6; D unresolved. Trimming removed 4 bases at V and 5 bases at J, with 18 bases between. CDR1 SGHVS and CDR2 FQNEAQ come from the germline V gene. The CDR3 has 17 residues. In nucleotides, the CDR3 is TGTGCCAGCAGCTCAGGAAGCGGAGGCAGGAATAATTCACCCCTCCACTTT. It specifies CASSSGSGGRNNSPLHF. The entire variable domain, with the rest obtained from reference TRBV7-8 and TRBJ1-6, is as follows: GAGVSQSPRYKVAKRGQDVALRCDPISGHVSLFWYQQALGQGPEFLTYFQNEAQLDKSGLPSDRFFAERPEGSVSTLKIQRTQQEDSAVYLCASSSGSGGRNNSPLHFGNGTRLTVT.

The rearrangement joins TRBV7-9 to TRBJ1-1; D is ambiguous. The CDR3 consists of 13 residues. The germline V gene has CDR1 SEHNR and CDR2 FQNEAQ (reference sequence). V was trimmed by 2 bases and J by 5 bases, leaving 9 bases between them. The CDR3 reads CASSLTGKTEAFF. The CDR3 DNA reads TGTGCCAGCAGCTTAACGGGAAAGACTGAAGCTTTCTTT. Supplemented by reference TRBV7-9 and TRBJ1-1, the full variable domain reads DTGVSQNPRHKITKRGQNVTFRCDPISEHNRLYWYRQTLGQGPEFLTYFQNEAQLEKSRLLSDRFSAERPKGSFSTLEIQRTEQGDSAMYLCASSLTGKTEAFFGQGTRLTVV.

The chain uses TRBV2 and TRBJ2-1; 8 nucleotides line up with TRBD2. CDR3 size: 14 residues. V shed 7 bases and J 10 bases; nucleotides not matched to a gene: 12. Germline-derived CDR1 and CDR2 are SNHLY and FYNNEI. CDR3 sequence reads: CASTGGGDGREQFF. CDR3 bases: TGTGCCAGCACCGGGGGGGGCGACGGACGGGAGCAGTTCTTC.

This clone was counted only a few times. The rearrangement joins TRBV19 to TRBJ1-1; D remains ambiguous. The germline V and J ends were trimmed by 2 bases and 5 bases, with 9 bases remaining between them. The germline V gene encodes CDR1 LNHDA and CDR2 SQIVND (reference sequence). This CDR3 comprises 13 residues. The CDR3 DNA is TGTGCCAGTAGTATATTGTCGTTGACTGAAGCTTTCTTT. Its protein is CASSILSLTEAFF.

This sequence joins TRBV9 and TRBJ2-2, with TRBD2 as a possible D gene (6 bases). Germline V gene data show CDR1 as SGDLS and CDR2 as YYNGEE. CDR3 length: 14 residues. V was pared by 6 bases and J by 1 base, with 10 bases between. Written as DNA, the CDR3 is TGTGCCAGCATGGGGCGGGGGAACACCGGGGAGCTGTTTTTT. Translating gives CASMGRGNTGELFF.

V is TRBV12-5 and J is TRBJ2-7; 8 nucleotides match TRBD1. Germline V CDR1 and CDR2: LGHNT, FRNRAP. The CDR3 extends over 14 amino acids. The V segment lost 0 bases and the J segment 5 bases; nucleotides outside the gene matches: 3. The CDR3 DNA follows: TGTGCTAGTGGTTTGGTAGCAGGGGGCAACGAGCAGTACTTC. Amino acids: CASGLVAGGNEQYF.

A few counts support this clone. The chain employs TRBV27 and TRBJ1-5; D uncertain. The germline gives CDR1 MNHEY, CDR2 SMNVEV (reference sequence). This CDR3 region has 15 residues. Trimming stripped 0 bases from V and 6 bases from J, with 12 bases between. The CDR3 nucleotides read TGTGCCAGCAGTTTATCGACGGGGTTGGGTCAGCCCCAGCATTTT. Translated, it gives CASSLSTGLGQPQHF.

This clone has more than one count but fewer than ten. The chain links TRBV4-1 to TRBJ2-7, with D possibly matching TRBD2 (5 bases). CDR3 length equals 15 residues. The germline V and J ends were trimmed by 0 bases and 2 bases, with 11 bases remaining between them. Germline lookup yields CDR1 MGHRA and CDR2 YSYEKL. The CDR3 protein is CASSQDRGLPYEQYF. CDR3 sequence (DNA): TGCGCCAGCAGCCAAGATCGGGGTTTGCCCTACGAGCAGTACTTC.

V gene TRBV11-2 combines with J gene TRBJ2-1; TRBD2 is a possible D gene (5 bases). The CDR3 is made up of 14 amino acids. V shed 0 bases and J shed 8 bases, with 11 bases lying between them. The germline gives CDR1 SGHAT, CDR2 FQNNGV. The CDR3 bases are TGTGCCAGCAGCTTAGATTTGCTTAGCGATGAGCAGTTCTTC. Translation: CASSLDLLSDEQFF.

The chain recombines TRBV18 with TRBJ2-3; 11 bases align to TRBD2. With 5 bases clipped from V and 0 bases from J, the junction kept 7 bases outside the gene matches. This CDR3 region has 17 residues. Germline loops: CDR1 KGHSH, CDR2 LQKENI. The CDR3 coding sequence is TGTGCCAGCTCAACACTACGACTAGCGGGAAGCACAGATACGCAGTATTTT. This encodes CASSTLRLAGSTDTQYF.

The J gene is TRBJ1-1, the V gene TRBV4-1; the match to TRBD1 covers 10 bases. Trimming took 3 bases from V and 1 from J; bases not matched to a gene: 8. The CDR3 loop spans 17 amino acids. CDR1 is MGHRA, CDR2 YSYEKL, per germline. This chain's CDR3 is CASSHAPTGGGNTEAFF. The DNA of the CDR3 is TGCGCCAGCAGCCATGCCCCGACAGGGGGCGGGAACACTGAAGCTTTCTTT.

CDR3 protein: CASSFSGPDTQYF. CDR3 DNA: TGCGCCAGCAGCTTCTCAGGGCCAGATACGCAGTATTTT. This chain joins TRBV5-1 and TRBJ2-3; D perhaps matches TRBD1 (5 bases). The CDR3 runs to 13 residues. From germline, CDR1 is SGHRS and CDR2 YFSETQ. Deletions cut 2 bases from V and 4 bases from J, with 8 bases between.

This clone has only a few counts. The chain joins TRBV7-9 to TRBJ2-5; D is possibly TRBD1 (6 bases). The CDR3 contains 14 residues. Germline CDR1 and CDR2: SEHNR and FQNEAQ (reference sequence). V lost 10 bases, J lost 3 bases, and 18 bases lay in between. In DNA, the CDR3 is TGTGCCATCCTACAGGGTAGCCTTGAAGAGACCCAGTACTTC. Its translation: CAILQGSLEETQYF.

This clone showed up just a few times. This chain joins TRBV9 and TRBJ2-3, with D maybe TRBD1 (6 bases). Per the germline V gene, CDR1 is SGDLS and CDR2 is YYNGEE. V shed 2 bases and J shed 3 bases, with 13 bases lying between them. The CDR3 runs to 15 residues. CDR3 amino acids: CASSVGAGQTDTQYF. The CDR3 nucleotides read TGTGCCAGCAGCGTGGGGGCAGGCCAGACAGATACGCAGTATTTT.

The rearrangement links TRBV19 to TRBJ2-5, with TRBD2 matching 9 bases. Germline trimming cut 7 bases from V and 5 bases from J; bases unmatched to any gene: 8. The CDR3 loop spans 14 amino acids. In germline, CDR1 is LNHDA, CDR2 SQIVND (reference sequence). CDR3 DNA: TGTGCCAGTAAGGCTAGCGGGGCGGGGGAGACCCAGTACTTC. Its translation is CASKASGAGETQYF. Full variable domain (outside the CDR3, taken from reference TRBV19 and TRBJ2-5): DGGITQSPKYLFRKEGQNVTLSCEQNLNHDAMYWYRQDPGQGLRLIYYSQIVNDFQKGDIAEGYSVSREKKESFPLTVTSAQKNPTAFYLCASKASGAGETQYFGPGTRLLVL.

The chain has TRBV30 and TRBJ1-1; 7 bases align to TRBD1. This CDR3 is 13 amino acids long. Germline-derived CDR1 and CDR2 are GTSNPN and SVGIG (reference sequence). J gave up 1 base and V 2 bases, and 1 base lay outside the gene matches. CDR3 sequence: CAWSWTGNTEAFF. In DNA, the CDR3 is TGTGCCTGGAGTTGGACAGGGAACACTGAAGCTTTCTTT.

This clone appeared a few times. The rearrangement joins TRBV29-1 to TRBJ2-7; 14 nucleotides match TRBD2. Germline values: CDR1 SQVTM, CDR2 ANQGSEA. V shed 5 bases, J shed 5 bases, and the junction held 8 bases outside the gene matches. The CDR3 runs 15 residues. CDR3 nucleotides: TGCAGCGTTAGACTAGCGGGAGGGCCAGGGAACGAGCAGTACTTC. The encoded protein is CSVRLAGGPGNEQYF.

The rearrangement uses TRBV4-2 and TRBJ1-1, with D unclear. V gave up 0 bases and J gave up 0 bases, with 8 bases separating them. The germline V gene encodes CDR1 LGHNA and CDR2 YNFKEQ. The CDR3 extends over 15 amino acids. CDR3 amino acids: CASSQEYRLNTEAFF. DNA for the CDR3: TGTGCCAGCAGCCAAGAATACAGATTGAACACTGAAGCTTTCTTT.